Given below is one T cell receptor (beta chain) in context. Its recognized antigen is unknown. No per-base quality is available; no much larger clone lies one base away. This sample is part of a study of shared clonotypes between healthy human individuals (dated by TCRdb to the early 2020s). Describing the broader study: A couple of women and three men aged 18 to 49 years were included in the cohort. For each donor, CD4 naive and CD4 memory were each run on three plates, CD8 naive on two plates, and CD8 memory on one plate. The study deeply sequenced blood TCR repertoires of about five healthy adults to estimate repertoire size and the extent of clonotype sharing between individuals. Libraries were prepared and TCR repertoires were sequenced by different laboratories using diverse techniques, in order to increase sequencing depth and limit assay-specific biases. Per donor, leukapheresis produced somewhere between about 0.9 and 9 billion PBMCs. Study-level results and caveats: Naive subsets generally had larger estimated clonotype richness than memory subsets. Incomplete sequencing was indicated by rarefaction of sorted-subset datasets, despite the large sequencing depth. Sharing across a few donors was observed for around 5% of naive CD4, less than 4% of naive CD8, roughly 2.3% of memory CD4, and around 0.4% of memory CD8 clonotypes. Sampling was limited to blood, and TCR repertoires in tissue likely differ from TCR repertoires in blood. Compared with non-shared clonotypes, the clonotypes found in all four sorted-subset donors had higher generation probabilities. The genetic and exposure-history diversity represented was limited by the small number of donors. Pairwise subsampling led to the expectation that sequencing depth would affect the degree of clonotype sharing among donors.

CD8 naive samples consisted of CD45RO-negative cells that were positively selected for CCR7, yielding a CD45RA+CCR7+ population without TemRA cells. The donors were healthy, HIV-negative adults with no recently reported acute infections or vaccinations. Only Caucasian adults living in Nashville, Tennessee, USA were represented among the donors. Blood was obtained by leukapheresis, after which PBMCs were separated by Ficoll-Histopaque density gradient centrifugation and cryopreserved in liquid nitrogen vapor phase. Analytical flow cytometry was used to check the purity and quantity of each magnetically sorted T cell population. Each sorted fraction had its genomic DNA isolated and then quantified by UV absorbance on a Nanodrop 2000c. Deletion took 0 bases off V and 10 bases off J, with a span of 13 bases between the germline ends. Taken from the germline V gene, the CDR1 and CDR2 loops are MGHRA and YSYEKL. CDR3 length: 14 amino acids, cysteine to phenylalanine. The only DNA kept is the CDR3, 42 bases in frame from the first base.

Using the deep immunoSEQ assay, multiplex PCR amplified TCR CDR3 regions from genomic DNA. Genomic DNA extracted from each cell subset was distributed evenly over all wells of several immunoSEQ 96-well plates, and each plate served as one replicate. For sorted subsets, around 0.2 ug of genomic DNA, equivalent to some 30,000 T cell genomes, went into each replicate PCR. Purified libraries were measured with a Qubit 3.0 fluorometer, size-checked on a Bioanalyzer 2100, and measured again with the KAPA Library Quantification kit. Every immunoSEQ 96-well plate was sequenced on a dedicated single-read 150-cycle Illumina NextSeq 550 flow cell. In the original analysis: Because the immunoSEQ output included only junctional sequences and no quality scores, the filtering could not be the same as the filtering used for full-length reads. To assign V/J genes and CDR3, sequences were annotated using PyIR, a Python wrapper for IgBLAST v1.9, with IMGT germline references. Reads were filtered out if the reads had weak V/J assignments (E-value above 1e-6), no CDR3, stop codons, out-of-frame junctions, or ambiguous translated residues. A V3J clonotype was defined by an identical inferred V gene, J gene, and CDR3 amino acid sequence. Percentage overlap between repertoires was calculated by dividing the number of shared unique clonotypes by the size of the smaller repertoire. Repertoire richness was assessed with RTK rarefaction, the Chao1 estimator, and Recon v2.1 estimates of unobserved clonotypes. OLGA was used to compute generation probabilities for all TCRbeta clonotypes that the gDNA method yielded from a few donors. The immuneACCESS repertoire file appears here via TCRdb, limited to in-frame rearrangements. These files lack a portion of the clones; in checked studies, under half of the deficit traces to unresolved V genes, and the cause of the others is not known. V, J and clone size were drawn from that table, and D and trimming were deduced from the DNA. Recorded for this sample are about 2 million clones; about 95% of them occurred a single time. Jointly, the top ten make up roughly 1% of the sample.

Sequencing was done on a sample of naive CD8+ T cells sorted from blood. Interpreted using the paper, the cell subset or site label stands for: CD45RA+CCR7+. The clonotype comes from a man aged 18-30 years in good health. Recombination linked TRBV4-1 to TRBJ2-1; confidence is insufficient to name the D gene. The nucleotide sequence is given as TGCGCCAGCAGCCAAGATATAAAGGTAGTAGAGCAGTTCTTC. Protein translation: CASSQDIKVVEQFF.